The 27 T cell receptor beta chains in this list originate from one sample, sequenced in a study of blood T cell repertoires in COVID-19 (dated by TCRdb to the early 2020s). Library creation used the immunoSEQ multiplex PCR assay. The clones in this table, taken by TCRdb from immuneACCESS, are in-frame only. Not every clone is retained; where verified, under half of the shortfall comes from an unresolved V gene, and the cause of the rest is unknown. The sample table shows over 120,000 clones, and around 79% are seen once. About 2.9% of the sample is held by the ten biggest clonotypes. The material sequenced was PBMCs or T cells enriched from blood (not recorded which). These TCRs come from a woman aged 50 to 65 who had recovered from COVID-19.

The chain has TRBV7-6 and TRBJ1-5; unclear D gene. The V gene's germline CDR1 is SGHVS and CDR2 FNYEAQ. This CDR3 has 14 residues. Deletions cut 2 bases from V and 0 bases from J, with 5 bases between. The CDR3 reads CASSLYSSNQPQHF. Here the CDR3 DNA reads TGTGCCAGCAGCTTATATAGTAGCAATCAGCCCCAGCATTTT. The variable domain in full, with the rest retrieved from reference TRBV7-6 and TRBJ1-5, is GAGVSQSPRYKVTKRGQDVALRCDPISGHVSLYWYRQALGQGPEFLTYFNYEAQQDKSGLPNDRFSAERPEGSISTLTIQRTEQRDSAMYRCASSLYSSNQPQHFGDGTRLSIL.

This clone was observed a handful of times. V is TRBV19 and J is TRBJ2-1; a possible D gene is TRBD2 (7 bases). CDR3 length: 16 amino acids. Germline V gene lookup returns CDR1 LNHDA and CDR2 SQIVND (reference sequence). Deletions cut 4 bases from V and 6 bases from J, with 19 bases between. The CDR3 DNA sequence: TGTGCCAGTAGTACGGCTCTCGGGGGGCCAGGCAATGAGCAGTTCTTC. Translation: CASSTALGGPGNEQFF.

The chain carries TRBV28 and TRBJ1-2, with a weak D call TRBD1 (5 bases). This CDR3 contains 15 residues. The ends were cut back, 6 bases at V and 2 bases at J, with 16 bases in the middle. Per the germline V gene, CDR1 is MDHEN and CDR2 is SYDVKM. CDR3 nucleotides: TGTGCCAGCAGCTTCCCGCAGGGCCACAACTATGGCTACACCTTC. It encodes CASSFPQGHNYGYTF.

This chain joins TRBV30 and TRBJ2-2; 7 bases match TRBD2. The CDR3 is made up of 14 amino acids. Germline values: CDR1 GTSNPN, CDR2 SVGIG (reference sequence). The V gene end was trimmed by 0 bases and the J gene end by 3 bases; junction bases not matched to a gene: 1. CDR3 nucleotides: TGTGCCTGGAGTGTAACTAGCGACACCGGGGAGCTGTTTTTT. This sequence encodes CAWSVTSDTGELFF.

The chain combines TRBV2 with TRBJ1-3, with D hard to call. Germline values: CDR1 SNHLY, CDR2 FYNNEI. The CDR3 runs to 16 residues. V was clipped by 1 base and J by 0 bases, with 10 bases between them. The CDR3 spells CASSEDRRYSGNTIYF. CDR3 nucleotide sequence: TGTGCCAGCAGTGAAGACAGACGCTACTCTGGAAACACCATATATTTT.

This CDR3 is CASSRLAGKETQYF. The CDR3 region has the DNA TGCGCCAGCAGTAGACTAGCGGGAAAAGAGACCCAGTACTTC. This chain uses TRBV5-1 with TRBJ2-5, with 11 bases that match TRBD2. V shed 5 bases and J 3 bases; nucleotides not matched to a gene: 3. The CDR3 consists of 14 residues. Germline V gives CDR1 SGHRS, CDR2 YFSETQ.

V gene TRBV29-1 combines with J gene TRBJ2-3, with TRBD2 matching 7 bases. J lost 8 bases, V lost 4 bases, and 15 bases had no gene match. This CDR3 contains 15 residues. In germline, CDR1 is SQVTM, CDR2 ANQGSEA. The CDR3 loop is CSVARLAESPVTQYF. The CDR3 DNA follows: TGCAGCGTTGCTCGTCTAGCGGAGTCCCCCGTTACGCAGTATTTT.

Worth noting for this clone: At the DNA level, this CDR3 is encoded by other sequences in the same sample as well. The rearrangement joins TRBV5-1 to TRBJ1-1; maybe TRBD1 (5 bases). CDR1 and CDR2 (germline): SGHRS, YFSETQ. CDR3 length: 14 amino acids. The ends were cut back, 0 bases at V and 1 base at J, with 7 bases in the middle. CDR3 DNA sequence: TGCGCCAGCAGCTTGGGACAGCCGAACACTGAAGCTTTCTTT. Protein: CASSLGQPNTEAFF.

CDR3 in amino acids: CASSLTLDYEQYF. DNA for the CDR3: TGCGCCAGCAGCCTTACCCTAGACTACGAGCAGTACTTC. This sequence joins TRBV4-1 and TRBJ2-7; D remains unclear. This CDR3 spans 13 amino acids. The germline gives CDR1 MGHRA, CDR2 YSYEKL. V lost 4 bases, J lost 3 bases, and 10 bases lay in between.

This clone showed up just a few times. J is TRBJ1-5 and V is TRBV2; no reliable D call. The CDR3 length is 14 residues. V dropped 7 bases and J dropped 7 bases, with 17 bases sitting between them. Looked up from germline, CDR1 is SNHLY and CDR2 is FYNNEI. CDR3 protein: CASNEGRERQPQHF. The DNA of the CDR3 is TGTGCCAGCAACGAGGGAAGGGAAAGACAGCCCCAGCATTTT.

This chain connects TRBV7-9 to TRBJ1-6, with D tentatively TRBD1 (6 bases). The V gene lost 4 bases and the J gene lost 7 bases, with 14 bases spanning the gap. Germline V CDR1 and CDR2: SEHNR, FQNEAQ (reference sequence). The CDR3 has 15 residues. The CDR3 sequence is CASSSPGGANSPLHF. Written as DNA, the CDR3 is TGTGCCAGCAGCTCCCCGGGGGGGGCCAATTCACCCCTCCACTTT.

This clone was seen only a few times. The V gene is TRBV4-1, the J gene TRBJ2-7; TRBD1 might be the D (6 bases). Trimming pared 0 bases from V and 0 bases from J, leaving 15 bases between. This CDR3 has 17 residues. Germline CDR1 and CDR2: MGHRA and YSYEKL. The CDR3 nucleotides read TGCGCCAGCAGCCAAGAATGGGACACCCTTTTCTCCTACGAGCAGTACTTC. It specifies CASSQEWDTLFSYEQYF.

This chain joins TRBV10-3 and TRBJ2-1, with 8 bases fitting TRBD1. Germline V gene data show CDR1 as ENHRY and CDR2 as SYGVKD. V dropped 10 bases and J dropped 3; count of bases not matched to a gene: 8. The CDR3 is made up of 14 amino acids. In DNA, the CDR3 is TGTGCCACCTTGGGAGACAGGGGCTACAATGAGCAGTTCTTC. Translated: CATLGDRGYNEQFF.

The chain joins TRBV30 to TRBJ1-2; TRBD1 aligns across 9 bases. In germline, CDR1 is GTSNPN, CDR2 SVGIG (reference sequence). The CDR3 runs to 15 residues. V lost 3 bases, J lost 8 bases, and 13 bases stayed unmatched. The CDR3 DNA reads as TGTGCCTGGAGGCGACAGGGGGAGTTACTGTCGGGCTACACCTTC. Its translation is CAWRRQGELLSGYTF.

The rearrangement links TRBV11-2 to TRBJ2-2, with TRBD2 matching over 7 bases. The CDR3 is 18 amino acids. Unmatched junction bases numbered 13, after V lost 6 bases and J lost 0 bases. CDR1 SGHAT and CDR2 FQNNGV come from the germline V gene. For the CDR3, the DNA is TGTGCCAGCAGAAAAGAAATCGGCGGGAGTGCGAACACCGGGGAGCTGTTTTTT. The encoded protein is CASRKEIGGSANTGELFF.

This clone was seen a handful of times. The V call is TRBV11-2, the J call TRBJ1-1, with a possible D match to TRBD1 (5 bases). The V end lost 1 base, the J end lost 9 bases, and 15 bases lay between the germline ends. The germline V gene has CDR1 SGHAT and CDR2 FQNNGV. This CDR3 has 14 residues. Written as DNA, the CDR3 is TGTGCCAGCAGCTTAGTCCGGACACCCCGGAAAGCTTTCTTT. This gives the protein CASSLVRTPRKAFF.

The chain uses TRBV29-1 and TRBJ1-2; 7 nucleotides agree with TRBD1. CDR1 and CDR2 (germline): SQVTM, ANQGSEA. The CDR3 contains 13 residues. Here the CDR3 reads CTFTPQGNYGYTF. The CDR3 nucleotides are TGCACATTTACACCACAGGGGAACTATGGCTACACCTTC. Based on the CDR3 plus reference TRBV29-1 and TRBJ1-2, the full variable domain is SAVISQKPSRDICQRGTSLTIQCQVDSQVTMMFWYRQQPGQSLTLIATANQGSEATYESGFVIDKFPISRPNLTFSTLTVSNMSPEDSSIYLCTFTPQGNYGYTFGSGTRLTVV.

The genes are TRBV2 and TRBJ2-7; TRBD1 is a possible D gene (5 bases). V dropped 7 bases and J dropped 0 bases, with 7 bases sitting between them. Germline assignment: CDR1 SNHLY and CDR2 FYNNEI. This CDR3 is 12 amino acids long. The CDR3 is CASTRVSYEQYF. The CDR3, as DNA: TGTGCCAGCACCAGGGTCTCCTACGAGCAGTACTTC.

CDR3 DNA sequence: TGTGCCAGCAGCTTAGGCTTATCTTCCTATTCCTACGAGCAGTACTTC. Residues: CASSLGLSSYSYEQYF. The chain combines TRBV11-2 with TRBJ2-7; D not resolved. The CDR3 contains 16 residues. Per the germline V gene, CDR1 is SGHAT and CDR2 is FQNNGV. The V gene lost 1 base and the J gene lost 1 base, with 14 bases spanning the gap.

The V gene is TRBV11-3, the J gene TRBJ1-2; the match to TRBD1 covers 10 bases. The CDR3 sequence is 16 residues long. CDR1 and CDR2 from the germline V gene are SGHNT and YENEEA. The junction had 12 bases not matched to a gene; V was cut back by 11 bases and J by 0 bases. The CDR3 reads CASKDGTGVANYGYTF. CDR3 sequence (DNA): TGTGCCTCCAAGGATGGGACAGGGGTAGCTAACTATGGCTACACCTTC.

This chain connects TRBV11-3 to TRBJ2-1; possibly TRBD1 for D (7 bases). The CDR3 totals 16 residues. CDR1 is SGHNT, CDR2 YENEEA, per germline. V was shortened by 5 bases and J by 6 bases, with 20 bases between the two germline ends. This CDR3 reads CASSLRGVRGFNEQFF. The CDR3 nucleotides are TGTGCCAGCAGCCTCAGGGGGGTAAGGGGATTCAATGAGCAGTTCTTC.

The chain couples TRBV5-1 to TRBJ1-1; D is possibly TRBD1 (5 bases). Trimming took off 0 bases at V and 7 bases at J, with 10 bases between the two ends. Germline CDR1 SGHRS, CDR2 YFSETQ. This CDR3 is built from 13 residues. The CDR3 DNA reads TGCGCCAGCAGCTTGGATTGGGGACTTGAAGCTTTCTTT. The encoded protein is CASSLDWGLEAFF.

V and J are TRBV13 and TRBJ2-3, with D unresolved. V dropped 6 bases and J dropped 1 base, with 11 bases sitting between them. Germline V CDR1 and CDR2: PRHDT, FYEKMQ (reference sequence). The CDR3 spans 14 residues. The CDR3 nucleotides are TGTGCCAGCAGTGAGGTTTTTGGCACAGATACGCAGTATTTT. Protein: CASSEVFGTDTQYF.

A few counts support this clone. Other DNA sequences in this specimen translate into the identical CDR3. This chain links TRBV3-1 (or the pseudogene TRBV3-2) with TRBJ1-1, with D maybe TRBD1 (6 bases). V was pared by 0 bases and J by 6 bases, with 8 bases between. CDR3 length: 13 amino acids. Germline-derived CDR1 and CDR2 are LGHDT and YNNKEL (reference sequence). The CDR3 DNA is TGTGCCAGCAGCCAAGATGGGGGCTCTGAAGCTTTCTTT. Translation: CASSQDGGSEAFF.

The chain carries TRBV6-5 and TRBJ1-1; D possibly corresponds to TRBD1 (6 bases). The germline V and J ends were trimmed by 6 bases and 1 base, with 9 bases remaining between them. The germline V gene has CDR1 MNHEY and CDR2 SVGAGI. The CDR3 is 13 amino acids. The CDR3 DNA sequence: TGTGCCAGCAGGAGACAGGAGAACACTGAAGCTTTCTTT. It specifies CASRRQENTEAFF.

This chain joins TRBV21-1 and TRBJ1-5. TRBV21-1 is a pseudogene locus. The CDR3 consists of 16 residues. The CDR3 nucleotides are TGTGCCAGCAGCAAGATCCGGGACTGCCCCAATCAGCCCCAGCATTTT. Its protein product is CASSKIRDCPNQPQHF.

This clone was counted between two and nine times. The J gene is TRBJ1-1, the V gene TRBV10-3; 7 bases agree with TRBD1. Germline V gene sequence: CDR1 ENHRY, CDR2 SYGVKD. Germline trimming cut 6 bases from V and 0 bases from J; bases unmatched to any gene: 10. CDR3 length: 16 amino acids. The CDR3 region is CAIRARTGAMNTEAFF. The CDR3 DNA reads as TGTGCCATCAGAGCCCGGACAGGAGCAATGAACACTGAAGCTTTCTTT.